Below, 30 T cell receptor beta chains from the same sample are listed, as sequenced in a study of T-cell reconstitution after alpha-beta-depleted transplantation in children. The library targeted TCRbeta and was prepared with unique molecular identifiers. Via MiXCR, TCRdb re-called the PCR reads, giving one row per CDR3 protein. Here the sample spans a few hundred thousand distinct CDR3 sequences, approximately 13% being singletons. Material: PBMCs, mostly from graft donor cells, obtained 360 days after TCRalphabeta/CD19-depleted stem cell transplant. The receptors stem from a male patient under 18 who had a stem cell transplant for acute myeloid leukemia, so the T cells may come from the graft donor.

This clonotype was detected ten times or more. This sequence joins TRBV20-1 and TRBJ2-1, with TRBD2 matching 11 bases. This CDR3 spans 15 amino acids. V lost 4 bases, J lost 4 bases, and 6 bases stayed unmatched. CDR1 and CDR2 from the germline V gene are DFQATT and SNEGSKA (reference sequence). CDR3 region: CSATITSGGYNEQFF. The CDR3 bases are TGCAGTGCTACAATTACTAGCGGGGGATACAATGAGCAGTTCTTC.

There are a few counts of this clonotype. This sequence joins TRBV11-2 and TRBJ2-1; 12 bases map to TRBD2. J was trimmed by 0 bases and V by 2 bases; bases with no gene match: 8. CDR3 length equals 19 residues. Per the germline V gene, CDR1 is SGHAT and CDR2 is FQNNGV. CDR3 bases: TGTGCCAGCAGCTTACCCACGGGACTAGCGGGTTCCTCCTACAATGAGCAGTTCTTC. It specifies CASSLPTGLAGSSYNEQFF.

This clonotype was detected only a few times. The V and J genes are TRBV28 and TRBJ2-7; D is perhaps TRBD1 (5 bases). The CDR3 runs to 14 residues. Germline V gives CDR1 MDHEN, CDR2 SYDVKM. V lost 2 bases, J lost 3 bases, and 11 bases lay in between. In DNA form, the CDR3 reads TGTGCCAGCAGTTTAATAGGGGTGTACTACGAGCAGTACTTC. This encodes CASSLIGVYYEQYF.

This clonotype was observed a handful of times. The chain is built from TRBV6-5 and TRBJ2-3; D ambiguous. The CDR3 length is 14 residues. The germline gives CDR1 MNHEY, CDR2 SVGAGI. Trimming stripped 0 bases from V and 2 bases from J, with 6 bases between. In DNA, the CDR3 is TGTGCCAGCAGTTACTCCGGTGTCACAGATACGCAGTATTTT. Its translation: CASSYSGVTDTQYF.

A few counts support this clonotype. The V and J genes are TRBV6-1 and TRBJ1-1, with D perhaps matching TRBD1 (6 bases). Germline lookup yields CDR1 MNHNS and CDR2 SASEGT. With 8 bases removed from V and 0 bases from J, the gap between germline ends came to 10 bases. The CDR3 length is 13 residues. The DNA of the CDR3 is TGTGCCAGCCAAACAGGGATGAACACTGAAGCTTTCTTT. As protein: CASQTGMNTEAFF.

This clonotype was picked up many times. The rearrangement uses TRBV4-2 and TRBJ2-3, with D possibly TRBD1 on 6 matching bases. Trimming shortened V by 1 base and J by 6 bases, and 11 bases separated the two germline ends. Per germline, CDR1 LGHNA and CDR2 YNFKEQ. The CDR3 is 14 amino acids. CDR3 coding DNA: TGTGCCAGCAGCCAAGGACAGGAGCAGGATACGCAGTATTTT. Translation gives CASSQGQEQDTQYF.

This clonotype was found a few times. The rearrangement joins TRBV6-5 to TRBJ2-1; 10 bases match TRBD2. CDR3 length: 17 residues. With 1 base clipped from V and 7 bases from J, the junction kept 10 bases outside the gene matches. From germline, CDR1 is MNHEY and CDR2 SVGAGI. The DNA for the CDR3 is TGTGCCAGCAGTTACTTTCGAGGACTAGCGGAATCTAATGAGCAGTTCTTC. Protein: CASSYFRGLAESNEQFF.

This clonotype has a handful of counts. The chain couples TRBV20-1 to TRBJ2-7; the match to TRBD2 covers 11 bases. Germline V gives CDR1 DFQATT, CDR2 SNEGSKA (reference sequence). Germline trimming cut 0 bases from V and 4 bases from J; bases unmatched to any gene: 8. The CDR3 is 16 amino acids. CDR3 loop: CSAREVGRLAGYEQYF. The CDR3 DNA reads TGCAGTGCTAGAGAGGTCGGGAGACTAGCGGGGTACGAGCAGTACTTC.

This clonotype was seen a handful of times. The chain has TRBV9 and TRBJ2-2; 7 bases are shared with TRBD2. V shed 3 bases, J shed 4 bases, and the junction held 9 bases outside the gene matches. CDR3 length: 16 amino acids. CDR1 is SGDLS, CDR2 YYNGEE, per germline. CDR3 bases: TGTGCCAGCAGCGACTCTGTAGCGGGCCTCACCGGGGAGCTGTTTTTT. It codes for CASSDSVAGLTGELFF.

In this sample, this clonotype turned up a few times. This chain uses TRBV27 with TRBJ2-3; a weak D match, TRBD2 (5 bases). This CDR3 comprises 13 residues. Germline loops: CDR1 MNHEY, CDR2 SMNVEV (reference sequence). V was cut by 2 bases and J by 6 bases, with 9 bases left in between. The CDR3 spells CASSLHGVDTQYF. CDR3 coding DNA: TGTGCCAGCAGTTTACACGGGGTCGATACGCAGTATTTT.

This clonotype was detected a few times. This chain links TRBV5-4 with TRBJ1-3; 7 bases are shared with TRBD1. The CDR3 is 15 amino acids. V gave up 4 bases and J gave up 4 bases; unmatched junction bases: 8. Germline CDR1 is SGHNT and CDR2 is YYREEE (reference sequence). As DNA, the CDR3 is TGTGCCAGCAGCCCGGACAGGAGACCGGGAAACACCATATATTTT. As protein: CASSPDRRPGNTIYF. Complete variable domain (other parts from reference TRBV5-4 and TRBJ1-3): ETGVTQSPTHLIKTRGQQVTLRCSSQSGHNTVSWYQQALGQGPQFIFQYYREEENGRGNFPPRFSGLQFPNYSSELNVNALELDDSALYLCASSPDRRPGNTIYFGEGSWLTVV.

This clonotype came up a few times. The CDR3 here is CASTITSGTQETQYF. CDR3 nucleotide sequence: TGTGCCAGCACAATCACTAGCGGGACCCAAGAGACCCAGTACTTC. This rearrangement joins TRBV6-2 or TRBV6-3 to TRBJ2-5; TRBD2 aligns across 10 bases. The J segment lost 1 base and the V segment lost 7 bases, leaving 6 bases of the junction unmatched. The CDR3 is 15 amino acids. Germline V gene data show CDR1 as MNHEY and CDR2 as SVGEGT.

This clonotype was detected ten times or more. The V gene is TRBV14, the J gene TRBJ2-3; D is unresolved. V was cut by 1 base and J by 5 bases, with 22 bases left in between. This CDR3 has 18 amino acids. The germline V gene encodes CDR1 SGHDN and CDR2 FVKESK. The CDR3 here is CASSQVPEHTQSIDTQYF. The CDR3 DNA is TGTGCCAGCAGCCAAGTTCCCGAACATACCCAATCGATAGATACGCAGTATTTT.

Ten or more counts support this clonotype. The CDR3 spells CASSFGDLLNIQYF. Written as DNA, the CDR3 is TGTGCCAGCAGTTTTGGGGACCTCTTGAACATTCAGTACTTC. The chain combines TRBV12-3 or TRBV12-4 with TRBJ2-4; D tentatively fits TRBD1 or TRBD2 (5 bases each). The V gene lost 3 bases and the J gene lost 7 bases, with 13 bases spanning the gap. This CDR3 region has 14 residues.

This clonotype has just a few counts. V usage is TRBV29-1 and J usage is TRBJ2-7, with 13 bases aligning to TRBD2. CDR1 and CDR2 from the germline V gene are SQVTM and ANQGSEA. V lost 3 bases, J lost 0 bases, and 2 bases stayed unmatched. CDR3 length equals 15 residues. CDR3: CSVEGLAGFSYEQYF. The CDR3 DNA reads TGCAGCGTTGAGGGACTAGCGGGATTCTCCTACGAGCAGTACTTC.

The chain recombines TRBV7-9 with TRBJ1-5; tentatively, D is TRBD1 (6 bases). Germline V gene sequence: CDR1 SEHNR, CDR2 FQNEAQ (reference sequence). V dropped 5 bases and J dropped 5 bases, with 10 bases sitting between them. The CDR3 runs 13 residues. The CDR3 spells CASSRRTDQPQHF. CDR3 DNA: TGTGCCAGCAGCCGACGGACAGATCAGCCCCAGCATTTT.

This clonotype was seen repeatedly, ten times or more. The rearrangement links TRBV29-1 to TRBJ2-1; 10 bases align to TRBD2. Germline CDR1 SQVTM, CDR2 ANQGSEA. With 2 bases clipped from V and 8 bases from J, the junction kept 9 bases outside the gene matches. The length of the CDR3 is 15 residues. The chain's CDR3 is CSVETSGRAVYEQFF. The CDR3 DNA is TGCAGCGTTGAAACAAGCGGGAGGGCCGTGTATGAGCAGTTCTTC.

The CDR3 region has the DNA TGTGCCACCAGTGATTGGGGCGCCGGATTCCAAGAGACCCAGTACTTC. Its translation: CATSDWGAGFQETQYF. The chain combines TRBV24-1 with TRBJ2-5, with a possible D match to TRBD1 (5 bases). The CDR3 runs to 16 residues. Germline loops: CDR1 KGHDR, CDR2 SFDVKD. The V gene lost 2 bases and the J gene lost 1 base, with 13 bases spanning the gap.

In this sample, this clonotype turned up a few times. J is TRBJ1-2 and V is TRBV12-3 or TRBV12-4; perhaps TRBD1 as D (5 bases). Trimming removed 6 bases from V and 4 bases from J, with 15 bases in between. This CDR3 contains 14 residues. CDR3 sequence (DNA): TGTGCCAGCAGGCCCTCGGGGGGTAGCTATGGCTACACCTTC. It specifies CASRPSGGSYGYTF.

The rearrangement links TRBV20-1 to TRBJ2-1; D remains unclear. Trimming pared 5 bases from V and 0 bases from J, leaving 11 bases between. Looked up from germline, CDR1 is DFQATT and CDR2 is SNEGSKA (reference sequence). The CDR3 has 14 amino acids. This CDR3 reads CSALDVSSYNEQFF. CDR3 nucleotides: TGCAGTGCTCTGGACGTAAGCTCCTACAATGAGCAGTTCTTC.

V is TRBV14 and J is TRBJ2-7; D call uncertain. CDR1 is SGHDN, CDR2 FVKESK, per germline. V lost 4 bases and J 2 bases, leaving 12 bases between the germline ends. The CDR3 extends over 14 amino acids. CDR3 in DNA: TGTGCCAGCAGCCGAGAGTCAAAGACCTACGAGCAGTACTTC. Translated: CASSRESKTYEQYF. Drawing the rest from reference TRBV14 and TRBJ2-7, the complete variable domain is EAGVTQFPSHSVIEKGQTVTLRCDPISGHDNLYWYRRVMGKEIKFLLHFVKESKQDESGMPNNRFLAERTGGTYSTLKVQPAELEDSGVYFCASSRESKTYEQYFGPGTRLTVT.

This clonotype was recorded at least ten times. The chain links TRBV20-1 to TRBJ2-7; no clear D. This CDR3 has 11 residues. V dropped 3 bases and J dropped 2 bases, with 5 bases sitting between them. From germline, CDR1 is DFQATT and CDR2 SNEGSKA (reference sequence). The CDR3, as DNA: TGCAGTGCTAGGCTAACCTACGAGCAGTACTTC. Translation: CSARLTYEQYF.

This chain links TRBV30 with TRBJ2-7; D not resolved. In germline, CDR1 is GTSNPN, CDR2 SVGIG (reference sequence). The CDR3 has 14 residues. The ends were cut back, 3 bases at V and 5 bases at J, with 17 bases in the middle. As DNA, the CDR3 is TGTGCCTGGAGCCATTTACGGCGAGGTCACGAGCAGTACTTC. As protein: CAWSHLRRGHEQYF.

This clonotype was seen only a few times. The chain recombines TRBV4-3 with TRBJ2-7, with unresolved D. Per the germline V gene, CDR1 is LGHNA and CDR2 is YSLEER. Trimming took off 0 bases at V and 7 bases at J, with 7 bases between the two ends. This CDR3 comprises 12 residues. DNA for the CDR3: TGCGCCAGCAGCCAAGATCATGTGGAGCAGTACTTC. This encodes CASSQDHVEQYF.

This clonotype was observed at least ten times. The chain joins TRBV6-5 to TRBJ1-5; TRBD1 matches 7 bases. Germline V gene sequence: CDR1 MNHEY, CDR2 SVGAGI. There are 15 residues in the CDR3. With V trimmed by 0 bases and J by 1 base, 0 bases remained unmatched. The CDR3 reads CASSYSGGSNQPQHF. The CDR3 DNA is TGTGCCAGCAGTTACTCAGGGGGCAGCAATCAGCCCCAGCATTTT.

This chain connects TRBV6-2 or TRBV6-3 to TRBJ2-5; 9 bases fit TRBD2. This CDR3 region has 20 residues. CDR1 and CDR2 from the germline V gene are MNHEY and SVGEGT. With 2 bases clipped from V and 2 bases from J, the junction kept 18 bases outside the gene matches. The CDR3 sequence: CASSYPVRRTSETKQETQYF. The CDR3 region has the DNA TGTGCCAGCAGTTACCCGGTCCGGCGGACTAGCGAGACAAAGCAAGAGACCCAGTACTTC.

This clonotype has just a few counts. The rearrangement uses TRBV6-2 or TRBV6-3 and TRBJ2-1; TRBD1 aligns across 8 bases. CDR3 length equals 16 residues. Germline V gene sequence: CDR1 MNHEY, CDR2 SVGEGT. The trim removed 4 bases at V and 7 bases at J, leaving 12 bases unmatched. The CDR3 DNA reads as TGTGCCAGCAGTTCCGCGGACAGGGCCGGTAGAAATGAGCAGTTCTTC. It is translated as CASSSADRAGRNEQFF.

The V gene is TRBV12-3 or TRBV12-4, the J gene TRBJ1-1; possible D gene TRBD1, 5 bases. The V end was cut by 0 bases, the J end by 5 bases, with 13 bases between. The CDR3 extends over 15 amino acids. The CDR3 bases are TGTGCCAGCAGTTTAGCGAAGGCAGGGATTACTGAAGCTTTCTTT. Its translation is CASSLAKAGITEAFF.

The chain joins TRBV9 to TRBJ2-7; D is unresolved. This CDR3 has 15 amino acids. Germline V CDR1 and CDR2: SGDLS, YYNGEE. V was pared by 3 bases and J by 3 bases, with 16 bases between. CDR3 region: CASSAQRTPFYEQYF. CDR3 nucleotide sequence: TGTGCCAGCAGCGCCCAGAGGACCCCATTCTACGAGCAGTACTTC.

Ten or more counts support this clonotype. The V call is TRBV12-3 or TRBV12-4, the J call TRBJ2-1; D remains unclear. CDR3 size: 12 residues. The ends were cut back, 6 bases at V and 7 bases at J, with 10 bases in the middle. This CDR3 reads CASSPPVNEQFF. As DNA, the CDR3 is TGTGCCAGCAGCCCCCCGGTTAATGAGCAGTTCTTC.